A single T cell receptor (beta chain) is shown here with its context. Its antigen is not known. The PCR had 60 Vbeta and 13 Jbeta primers. TCRdb's table, derived via immunoSEQ multiplex PCR, lists solely in-frame clones and lacks some. The sample holds tens of thousands of clones, approximately 80% seen once. The germline V gene encodes CDR1 SGDLS and CDR2 YYNGEE. V gave up 4 bases and J gave up 7 bases; unmatched junction bases: 5. This CDR3 has 14 residues. These data come from a study of cytomegalovirus exposure and HLA in healthy donors. Study outcomes and limitations: Among immune exposure information, only CMV serostatus was available. Rarity held for most TCR sequences, but there were some public TCRs that occurred in many donors. Researchers catalogued under 200 TCR beta chains as cytomegalovirus-associated. Indistinguishability led to the exclusion of some V segments, TRBV6-2 and TRBV6-3 included.

The rearrangement uses TRBV9 and TRBJ1-6, with 7 bases matching TRBD1. The sequence was collected from a woman between 50 and 59 years old in good health and CMV-seropositive. The sequencing sample was made of PBMCs. Written as DNA, the CDR3 is TGTGCCAGCAGCCGACAGGGATCAAATTCACCCCTCCACTTT. This gives the protein CASSRQGSNSPLHF.